This T cell receptor (beta chain) came from a study of cytomegalovirus exposure and HLA in healthy donors. CDR1 and CDR2 (germline): SNHLY, FYNNEI. The CDR3 totals 17 residues. The trim removed 6 bases at V and 5 bases at J, leaving 14 bases unmatched. In the PCR, 60 Vbeta and 13 Jbeta primers were used. Authors' analysis steps: Roughly 12 million shared chains were among tens of millions of unique TCR beta chains counted in a later analysis. Repertoires were generated with immunoSEQ multiplex PCR, while TCRdb's copy carries only in-frame clones and drops some. D and trimming were read from the DNA, whereas the V and J calls and clone size are those reported in that table. The top ten hold around 16% of the sample, which has tens of thousands of clones, 55% to 65% seen once.

The sample consisted of PBMCs. This TCR was recovered from a woman in her 40s in good health and CMV-seropositive. This rearrangement joins TRBV2 to TRBJ2-2; TRBD1 matches 8 bases. For the CDR3, the DNA is TGTGCCAGCAGAAGACTCCCAGGGGGCGCATTTACCGGGGAGCTGTTTTTT. It is translated as CASRRLPGGAFTGELFF.